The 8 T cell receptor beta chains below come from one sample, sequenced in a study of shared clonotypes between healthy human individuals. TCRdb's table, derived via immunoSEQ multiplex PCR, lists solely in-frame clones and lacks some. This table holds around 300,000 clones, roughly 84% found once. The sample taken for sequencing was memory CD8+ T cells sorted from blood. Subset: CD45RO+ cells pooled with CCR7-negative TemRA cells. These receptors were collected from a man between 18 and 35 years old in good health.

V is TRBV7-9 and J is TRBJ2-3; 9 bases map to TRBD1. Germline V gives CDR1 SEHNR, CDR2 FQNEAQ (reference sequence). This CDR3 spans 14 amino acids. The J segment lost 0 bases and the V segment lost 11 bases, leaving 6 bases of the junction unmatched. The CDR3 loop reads CADGGTGSTDTQYF. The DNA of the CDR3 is TGTGCCGACGGAGGGACAGGGAGCACAGATACGCAGTATTTT.

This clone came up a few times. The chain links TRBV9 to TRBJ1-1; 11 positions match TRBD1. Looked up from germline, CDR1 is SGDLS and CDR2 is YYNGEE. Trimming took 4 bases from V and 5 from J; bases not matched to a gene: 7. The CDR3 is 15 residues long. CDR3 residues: CASSPSGTGGTEAFF. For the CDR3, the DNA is TGTGCCAGCAGCCCATCCGGGACAGGGGGGACTGAAGCTTTCTTT.

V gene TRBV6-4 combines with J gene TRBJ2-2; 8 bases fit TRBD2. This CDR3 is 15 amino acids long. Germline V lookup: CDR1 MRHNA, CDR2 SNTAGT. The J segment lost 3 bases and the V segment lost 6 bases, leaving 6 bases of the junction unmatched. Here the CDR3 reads CASSPGLEHTGELFF. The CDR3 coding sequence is TGTGCCAGCAGCCCGGGACTAGAACACACCGGGGAGCTGTTTTTT.

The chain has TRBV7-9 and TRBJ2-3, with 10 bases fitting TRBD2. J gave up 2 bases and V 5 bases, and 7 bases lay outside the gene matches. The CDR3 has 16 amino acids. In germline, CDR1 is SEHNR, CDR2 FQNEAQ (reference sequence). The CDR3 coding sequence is TGTGCCAGCAGCCCAGTAGGGACTAGCGCCACAGATACGCAGTATTTT. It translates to CASSPVGTSATDTQYF. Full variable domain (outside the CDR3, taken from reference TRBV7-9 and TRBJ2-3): DTGVSQNPRHKITKRGQNVTFRCDPISEHNRLYWYRQTLGQGPEFLTYFQNEAQLEKSRLLSDRFSAERPKGSFSTLEIQRTEQGDSAMYLCASSPVGTSATDTQYFGPGTRLTVL.

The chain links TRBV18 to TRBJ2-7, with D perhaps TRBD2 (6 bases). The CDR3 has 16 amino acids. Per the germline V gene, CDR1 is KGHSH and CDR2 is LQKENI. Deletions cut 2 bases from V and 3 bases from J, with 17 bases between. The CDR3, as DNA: TGTGCCAGCTCACCAAGTGCGGGGATCCCTTTCTACGAGCAGTACTTC. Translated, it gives CASSPSAGIPFYEQYF.

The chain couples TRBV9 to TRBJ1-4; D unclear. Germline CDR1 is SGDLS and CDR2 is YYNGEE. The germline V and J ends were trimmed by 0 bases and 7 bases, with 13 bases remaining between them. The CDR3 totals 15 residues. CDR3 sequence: CASSVVFGRGEKLFF. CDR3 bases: TGTGCCAGCAGCGTAGTTTTTGGGAGAGGTGAAAAACTGTTTTTT.

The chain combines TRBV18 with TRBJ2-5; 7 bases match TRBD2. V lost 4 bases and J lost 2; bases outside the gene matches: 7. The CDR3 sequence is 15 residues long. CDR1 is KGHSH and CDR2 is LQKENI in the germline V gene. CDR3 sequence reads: CASSQPGTIQETQYF. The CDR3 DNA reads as TGTGCCAGCTCACAACCCGGGACTATACAAGAGACCCAGTACTTC.

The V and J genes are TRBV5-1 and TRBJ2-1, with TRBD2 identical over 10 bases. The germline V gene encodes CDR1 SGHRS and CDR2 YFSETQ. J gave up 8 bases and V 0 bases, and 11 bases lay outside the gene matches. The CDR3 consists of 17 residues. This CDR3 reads CASSLEPQAGGLHEQFF. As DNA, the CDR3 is TGCGCCAGCAGCTTGGAGCCCCAAGCGGGGGGGCTACATGAGCAGTTCTTC.